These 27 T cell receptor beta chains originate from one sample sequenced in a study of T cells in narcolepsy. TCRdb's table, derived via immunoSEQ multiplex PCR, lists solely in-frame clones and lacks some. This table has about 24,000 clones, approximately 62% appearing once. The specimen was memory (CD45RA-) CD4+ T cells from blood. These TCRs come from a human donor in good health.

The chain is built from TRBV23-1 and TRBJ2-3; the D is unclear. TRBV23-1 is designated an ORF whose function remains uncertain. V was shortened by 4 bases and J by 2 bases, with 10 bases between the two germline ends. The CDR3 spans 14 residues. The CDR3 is CASSPLSPTDTQYF. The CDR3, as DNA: TGCGCCAGCAGTCCTCTTAGCCCCACAGATACGCAGTATTTT.

The CDR3 region is CASRSPGGGDTQYF. The CDR3 coding sequence is TGTGCCAGCAGATCACCCGGAGGGGGAGATACGCAGTATTTT. The chain uses TRBV6-6 and TRBJ2-3; tentatively, D is TRBD1 or TRBD2 (6 bases each). Deletions cut 6 bases from V and 5 bases from J, with 15 bases between. Germline lookup yields CDR1 MNHNY and CDR2 SVGAGI (reference sequence). The CDR3 has 14 residues.

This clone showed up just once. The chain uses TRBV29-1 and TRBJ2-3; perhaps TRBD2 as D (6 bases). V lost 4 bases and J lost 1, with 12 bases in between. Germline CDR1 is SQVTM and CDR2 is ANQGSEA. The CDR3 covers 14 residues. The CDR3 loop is CSVGRSGGTDTQYF. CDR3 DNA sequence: TGCAGCGTTGGTCGCTCGGGGGGCACAGATACGCAGTATTTT.

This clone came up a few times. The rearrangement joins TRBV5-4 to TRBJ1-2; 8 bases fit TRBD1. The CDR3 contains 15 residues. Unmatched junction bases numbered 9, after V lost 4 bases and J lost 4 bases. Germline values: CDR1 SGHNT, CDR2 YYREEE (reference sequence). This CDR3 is CASSTRTGRVYGYTF. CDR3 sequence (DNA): TGTGCCAGCAGCACCAGGACAGGGAGAGTCTATGGCTACACCTTC.

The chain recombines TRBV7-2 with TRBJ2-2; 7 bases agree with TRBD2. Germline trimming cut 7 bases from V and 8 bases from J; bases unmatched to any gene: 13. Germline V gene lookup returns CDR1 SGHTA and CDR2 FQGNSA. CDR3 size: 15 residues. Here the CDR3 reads CASTPQTSREGELFF. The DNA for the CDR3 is TGTGCCAGCACTCCCCAGACTAGCCGGGAAGGGGAGCTGTTTTTT. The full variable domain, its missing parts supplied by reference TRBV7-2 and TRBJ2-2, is GAGVSQSPSNKVTEKGKDVELRCDPISGHTALYWYRQSLGQGLEFLIYFQGNSAPDKSGLPSDRFSAERTGGSVSTLTIQRTQQEDSAVYLCASTPQTSREGELFFGEGSRLTVL.

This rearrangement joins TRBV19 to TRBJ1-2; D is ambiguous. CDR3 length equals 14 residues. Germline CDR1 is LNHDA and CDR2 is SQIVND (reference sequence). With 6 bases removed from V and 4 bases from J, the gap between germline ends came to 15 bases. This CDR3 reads CASSPGSVGYGYTF. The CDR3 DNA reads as TGTGCCAGTAGCCCTGGTTCAGTTGGCTATGGCTACACCTTC.

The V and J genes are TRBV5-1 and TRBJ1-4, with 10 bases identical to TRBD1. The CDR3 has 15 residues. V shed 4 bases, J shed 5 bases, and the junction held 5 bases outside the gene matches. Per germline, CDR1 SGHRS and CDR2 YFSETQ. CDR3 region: CASSQPGQGNEKLFF. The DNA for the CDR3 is TGCGCCAGCAGCCAACCGGGACAGGGGAATGAAAAACTGTTTTTT.

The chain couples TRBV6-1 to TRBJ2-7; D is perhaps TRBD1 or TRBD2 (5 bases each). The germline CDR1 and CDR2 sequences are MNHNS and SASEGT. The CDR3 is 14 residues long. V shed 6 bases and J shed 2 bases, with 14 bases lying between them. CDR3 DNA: TGTGCCAGCAGGTCCCGGGACCCAGCCTACGAGCAGTACTTC. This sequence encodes CASRSRDPAYEQYF.

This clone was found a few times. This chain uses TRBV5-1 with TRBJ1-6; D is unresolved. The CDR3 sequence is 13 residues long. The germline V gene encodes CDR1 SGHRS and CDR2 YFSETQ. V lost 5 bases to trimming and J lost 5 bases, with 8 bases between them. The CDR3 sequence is CASSTVNNSPLHF. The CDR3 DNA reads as TGCGCCAGCAGTACGGTCAATAATTCACCCCTCCACTTT. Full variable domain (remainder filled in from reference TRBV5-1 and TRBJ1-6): KAGVTQTPRYLIKTRGQQVTLSCSPISGHRSVSWYQQTPGQGLQFLFEYFSETQRNKGNFPGRFSGRQFSNSRSEMNVSTLELGDSALYLCASSTVNNSPLHFGNGTRLTVT.

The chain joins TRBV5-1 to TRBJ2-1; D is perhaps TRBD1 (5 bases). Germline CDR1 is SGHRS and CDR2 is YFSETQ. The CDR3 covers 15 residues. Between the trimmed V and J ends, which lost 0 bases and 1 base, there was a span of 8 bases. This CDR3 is CASSLEGQSYNEQFF. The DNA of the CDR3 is TGCGCCAGCAGCTTGGAGGGGCAATCCTACAATGAGCAGTTCTTC.

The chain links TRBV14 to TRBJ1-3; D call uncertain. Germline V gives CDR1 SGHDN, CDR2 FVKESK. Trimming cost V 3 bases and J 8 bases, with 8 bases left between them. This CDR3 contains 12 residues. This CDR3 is CASSQSGYTIYF. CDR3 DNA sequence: TGTGCCAGCAGCCAGTCGGGCTACACCATATATTTT.

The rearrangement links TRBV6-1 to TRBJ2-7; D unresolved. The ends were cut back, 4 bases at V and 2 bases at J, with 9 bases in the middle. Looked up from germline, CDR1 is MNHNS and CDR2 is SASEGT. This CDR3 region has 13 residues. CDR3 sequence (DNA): TGTGCCAGCAGTGTGGCAGGAACCTACGAGCAGTACTTC. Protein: CASSVAGTYEQYF.

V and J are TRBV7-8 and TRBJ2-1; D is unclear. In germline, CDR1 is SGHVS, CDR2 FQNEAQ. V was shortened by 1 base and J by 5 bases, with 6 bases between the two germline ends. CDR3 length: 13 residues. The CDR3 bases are TGTGCCAGCAGCTTAGTTACCAACAATGAGCAGTTCTTC. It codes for CASSLVTNNEQFF.

CDR3 sequence: CAWRETGGKDTQYF. In nucleotides, the CDR3 is TGTGCCTGGAGAGAGACAGGGGGCAAAGATACGCAGTATTTT. The rearrangement joins TRBV30 to TRBJ2-3; 10 bases map to TRBD1. The CDR3 is 14 residues long. V shed 3 bases and J 5 bases; nucleotides not matched to a gene: 5. Germline assignment: CDR1 GTSNPN and CDR2 SVGIG (reference sequence). Full variable domain (remainder filled in from reference TRBV30 and TRBJ2-3): SQTIHQWPATLVQPVGSPLSLECTVEGTSNPNLYWYRQAAGRGLQLLFYSVGIGQISSEVPQNLSASRPQDRQFILSSKKLLLSDSGFYLCAWRETGGKDTQYFGPGTRLTVL.

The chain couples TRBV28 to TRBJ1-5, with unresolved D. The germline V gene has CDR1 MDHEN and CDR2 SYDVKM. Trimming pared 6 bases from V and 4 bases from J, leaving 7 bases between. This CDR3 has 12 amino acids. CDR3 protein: CASRKVNQPQHF. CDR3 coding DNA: TGTGCCAGCAGAAAGGTGAATCAGCCCCAGCATTTT.

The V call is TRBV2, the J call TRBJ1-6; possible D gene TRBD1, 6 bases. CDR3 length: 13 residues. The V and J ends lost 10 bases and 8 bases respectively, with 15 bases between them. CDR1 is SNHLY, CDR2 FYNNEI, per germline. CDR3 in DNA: TGTGCCATCCTCGGGGGGCCGGATTCACCCCTCCACTTT. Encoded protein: CAILGGPDSPLHF.

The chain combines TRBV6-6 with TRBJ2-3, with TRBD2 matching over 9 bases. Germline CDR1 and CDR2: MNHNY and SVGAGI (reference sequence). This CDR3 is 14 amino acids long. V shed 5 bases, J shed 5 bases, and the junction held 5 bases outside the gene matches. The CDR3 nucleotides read TGTGCCAGCAGTCGTAGCGGGAGTGTAGATACGCAGTATTTT. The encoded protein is CASSRSGSVDTQYF.

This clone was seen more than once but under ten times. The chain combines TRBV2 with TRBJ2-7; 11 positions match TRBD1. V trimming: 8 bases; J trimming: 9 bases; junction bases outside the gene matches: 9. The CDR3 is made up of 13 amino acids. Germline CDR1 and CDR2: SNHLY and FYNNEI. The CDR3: CASVPWTGGGQYF. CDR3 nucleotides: TGTGCCAGCGTCCCATGGACAGGGGGCGGGCAGTACTTC.

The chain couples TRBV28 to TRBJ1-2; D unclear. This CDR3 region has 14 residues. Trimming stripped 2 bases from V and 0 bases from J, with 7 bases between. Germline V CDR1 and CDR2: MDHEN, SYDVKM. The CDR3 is CASSLVGANYGYTF. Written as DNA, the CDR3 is TGTGCCAGCAGTTTAGTTGGGGCTAACTATGGCTACACCTTC.

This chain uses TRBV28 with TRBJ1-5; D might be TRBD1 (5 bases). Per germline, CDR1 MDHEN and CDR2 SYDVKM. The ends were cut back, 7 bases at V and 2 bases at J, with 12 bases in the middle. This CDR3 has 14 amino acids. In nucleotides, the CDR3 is TGTGCCAGCACCGTGGACACCCGCAATCAGCCCCAGCATTTT. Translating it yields CASTVDTRNQPQHF.

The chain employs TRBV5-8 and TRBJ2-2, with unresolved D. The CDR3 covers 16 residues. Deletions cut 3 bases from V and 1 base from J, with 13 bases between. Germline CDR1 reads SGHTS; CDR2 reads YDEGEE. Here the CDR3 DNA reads TGTGCCAGCAGCTCCGGCACAAGAAAGAACACCGGGGAGCTGTTTTTT. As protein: CASSSGTRKNTGELFF.

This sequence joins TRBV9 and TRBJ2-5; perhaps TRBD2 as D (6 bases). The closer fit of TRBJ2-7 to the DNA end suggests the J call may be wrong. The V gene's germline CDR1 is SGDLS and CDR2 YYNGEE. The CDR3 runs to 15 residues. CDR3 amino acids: CASSVNPGASYEQYF. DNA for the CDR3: TGTGCCAGCAGCGTAAATCCGGGAGCCTCCTACGAGCAGTACTTC.

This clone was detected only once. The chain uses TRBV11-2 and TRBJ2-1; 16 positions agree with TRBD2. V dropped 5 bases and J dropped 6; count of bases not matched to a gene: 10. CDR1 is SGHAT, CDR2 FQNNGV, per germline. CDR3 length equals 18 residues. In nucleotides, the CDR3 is TGTGCCAGCAGCAAACGGGGACTAGCGGGAGGGCCGCTCAATGAGCAGTTCTTC. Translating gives CASSKRGLAGGPLNEQFF.

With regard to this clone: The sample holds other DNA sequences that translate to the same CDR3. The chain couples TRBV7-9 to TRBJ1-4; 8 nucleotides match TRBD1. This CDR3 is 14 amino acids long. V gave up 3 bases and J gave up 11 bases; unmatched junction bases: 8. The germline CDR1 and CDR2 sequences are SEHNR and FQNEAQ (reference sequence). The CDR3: CASSFDRGREKLFF. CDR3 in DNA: TGTGCCAGCAGCTTTGACAGGGGAAGGGAGAAACTGTTTTTT.

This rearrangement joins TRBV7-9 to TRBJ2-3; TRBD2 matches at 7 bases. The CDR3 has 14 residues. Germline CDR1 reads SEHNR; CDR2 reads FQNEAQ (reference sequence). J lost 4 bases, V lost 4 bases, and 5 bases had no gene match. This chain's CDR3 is CASSSRLAADTQYF. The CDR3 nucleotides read TGTGCCAGCAGCTCACGACTAGCAGCAGATACGCAGTATTTT. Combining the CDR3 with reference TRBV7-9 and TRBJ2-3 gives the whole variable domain DTGVSQNPRHKITKRGQNVTFRCDPISEHNRLYWYRQTLGQGPEFLTYFQNEAQLEKSRLLSDRFSAERPKGSFSTLEIQRTEQGDSAMYLCASSSRLAADTQYFGPGTRLTVL.

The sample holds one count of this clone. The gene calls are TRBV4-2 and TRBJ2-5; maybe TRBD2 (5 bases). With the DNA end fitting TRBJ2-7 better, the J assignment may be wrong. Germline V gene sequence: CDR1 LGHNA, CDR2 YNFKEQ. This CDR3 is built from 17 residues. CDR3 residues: CASSQVGVGGKAHEQYF. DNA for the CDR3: TGTGCCAGCAGCCAAGTCGGGGTTGGAGGCAAAGCGCACGAGCAGTACTTC.

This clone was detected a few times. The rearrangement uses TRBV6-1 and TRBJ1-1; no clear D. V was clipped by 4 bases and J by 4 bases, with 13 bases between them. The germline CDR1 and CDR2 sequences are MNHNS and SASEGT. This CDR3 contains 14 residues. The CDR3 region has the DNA TGTGCCAGCAGTGGAGACTCCCGGGGCACTGAAGCTTTCTTT. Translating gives CASSGDSRGTEAFF.